This entry lists 16 T cell receptor beta chains sequenced from one sample in a study of immune heterogeneity within non-small cell lung tumors. It was with 32 V and 13 J primers that multiplex PCR amplified TCR beta CDR3. TCRdb re-called the multiplex PCR reads with MiXCR, one entry per CDR3 protein. The table shows over 3,500 distinct CDR3 sequences, with under 25% occurring only once. Genomic DNA extracted from bulk tumor tissue served as template. A total of roughly 600 ng was used per sample. Biopsies that were spaced far apart were taken, several per primary tumor, during surgery. Curative surgery was undertaken by patients, who had untreated, newly diagnosed non-small cell lung cancer. The specimen was lung tumor tissue. These receptors originate from a man in his 70s with non-small cell lung cancer.

By sample share, this clonotype is medium-sized (0.01 to 0.1%). DNA for the CDR3: TGCGCCAGCAGCTTGGAGGGGAACACTAATGAAAAACTGTTTTTT. Its translation: CASSLEGNTNEKLFF. J is TRBJ1-4 and V is TRBV5-1; tentatively, D is TRBD1 (5 bases). The germline V gene has CDR1 SGHRS and CDR2 YFSETQ. CDR3 size: 15 residues. Trimming pared 0 bases from V and 2 bases from J, leaving 8 bases between.

In its sample, this clonotype was seen once. The CDR3, as DNA: TGTGCCAGCATCCGAGGACAGGTCTCTGGAAACACCATATATTTT. Translation gives CASIRGQVSGNTIYF. V gene TRBV5-6 combines with J gene TRBJ1-3; TRBD1 aligns across 7 bases. The V and J ends lost 6 bases and 0 bases, in that order; junction bases with no gene match: 6. This CDR3 has 15 residues. The V gene's germline CDR1 is SGHDT and CDR2 YYEEEE.

The chain uses TRBV10-3 and TRBJ2-5, with D unresolved. The ends were cut back, 4 bases at V and 4 bases at J, with 10 bases in the middle. The CDR3 is 13 amino acids. Germline CDR1 ENHRY, CDR2 SYGVKD. The CDR3 protein is CAISGEVRETQYF. CDR3 DNA sequence: TGTGCCATCAGTGGCGAAGTTCGAGAGACCCAGTACTTC.

This clonotype was counted only a few times. The chain combines TRBV20-1 with TRBJ2-3; 13 bases are a match to TRBD2. V shed 6 bases and J 3 bases; nucleotides not matched to a gene: 9. Germline lookup yields CDR1 DFQATT and CDR2 SNEGSKA (reference sequence). The CDR3 contains 16 residues. The CDR3 DNA reads TGCAGTGCCAACACTTGGACTAGCGGGAGAACAGATACGCAGTATTTT. Residues: CSANTWTSGRTDTQYF.

In regard to this clonotype: A much larger clone sits a single nucleotide away, making a read error possible. The CDR3 is CAGSLASGQSYGYTF. In nucleotides, the CDR3 is TGTGCCGGCAGCTTGGCTTCGGGACAGAGCTATGGCTACACCTTC. This chain joins TRBV7-2 and TRBJ1-2, with 7 bases aligning to TRBD1. In germline, CDR1 is SGHTA, CDR2 FQGNSA. CDR3 size: 15 residues. Using reference TRBV7-2 and TRBJ1-2 for the parts outside the CDR3, the full variable domain is GAGVSQSPSNKVTEKGKDVELRCDPISGHTALYWYRQSLGQGLEFLIYFQGNSAPDKSGLPSDRFSAERTGGSVSTLTIQRTQQEDSAVYLCAGSLASGQSYGYTFGSGTRLTVV.

This clonotype has just a few counts. One junction end does not reproduce the germline sequence, and a read error may be involved. The chain carries TRBV18 and TRBJ2-7; TRBD1 aligns across 10 bases. The germline gives CDR1 KGHSH, CDR2 LQKENI. This CDR3 spans 15 amino acids. The CDR3 DNA sequence: TGTGCCAACTCACCACGAGGGACAGGGGTCTACGAGCAGTACTTC. Amino acids: CANSPRGTGVYEQYF.

This clonotype was recorded a few times. The gene calls are TRBV3-1 and TRBJ2-3, with a weak D call TRBD1 (6 bases). V lost 1 base and J lost 6, with 8 bases in between. CDR1 is LGHDT and CDR2 is YNNKEL in the germline V gene (reference sequence). The CDR3 is 13 amino acids. The CDR3 DNA reads as TGTGCCAGCAGCCAAGGAAGGGGGGATACGCAGTATTTT. This sequence encodes CASSQGRGDTQYF.

By its share, this clonotype is medium-sized. This rearrangement joins TRBV10-3 to TRBJ1-2, with TRBD1 as a possible D gene (5 bases). CDR3 size: 13 residues. CDR1 ENHRY and CDR2 SYGVKD come from the germline V gene. The V end lost 1 base, the J end lost 5 bases, and 8 bases lay between the germline ends. This chain's CDR3 is CAISEWGGYGYTF. DNA of the CDR3: TGTGCCATCAGTGAGTGGGGCGGTTATGGCTACACCTTC.

This chain's CDR3 is CASKPGHLQETQYF. The CDR3 DNA sequence: TGTGCCAGCAAACCGGGACACCTACAAGAGACCCAGTACTTC. The chain uses TRBV27 and TRBJ2-5; tentatively, D is TRBD1 (6 bases). The germline V and J ends were trimmed by 7 bases and 2 bases, with 14 bases remaining between them. The CDR3 is 14 residues long. CDR1 and CDR2 from the germline V gene are MNHEY and SMNVEV (reference sequence).

For this clonotype: A much larger clone is a single base away; this may be a read error. CDR3 region: CASSENLGNVQFF. CDR3 coding DNA: TGCGCCAGCAGTGAGAATCTGGGGAATGTGCAGTTCTTC. This chain links TRBV6-9 with TRBJ2-1, with D hard to call. This CDR3 region has 13 residues. The V gene's germline CDR1 is MNHGY and CDR2 SVAAGI.

The chain joins TRBV29-1 to TRBJ1-1; D gene ambiguous. CDR1 SQVTM and CDR2 ANQGSEA come from the germline V gene. V was trimmed by 8 bases and J by 1 base, leaving 11 bases between them. The CDR3 runs to 12 residues. The CDR3 nucleotides read TGCAGCTCCTACTCGGGGAACACTGAAGCTTTCTTT. Protein product: CSSYSGNTEAFF.

This clonotype was detected a few times. This chain's CDR3 is CASSSIVAGGQHNEQFF. The CDR3 DNA reads as TGTGCCAGCAGTTCGATTGTGGCGGGGGGGCAACACAATGAGCAGTTCTTC. The genes are TRBV27 and TRBJ2-1; 9 bases align to TRBD2. The J segment lost 5 bases and the V segment lost 4 bases, leaving 12 bases of the junction unmatched. From germline, CDR1 is MNHEY and CDR2 SMNVEV (reference sequence). The CDR3 contains 17 residues.

The chain is built from TRBV11-3 and TRBJ2-3; no clear D gene. Looked up from germline, CDR1 is SGHNT and CDR2 is YENEEA. This CDR3 has 14 residues. The V end lost 1 base, the J end lost 3 bases, and 8 bases lay between the germline ends. The CDR3 region has the DNA TGTGCCAGCAGCTTAGGGAGTCCGACAGATACGCAGTATTTT. Protein sequence: CASSLGSPTDTQYF. Based on the CDR3 plus reference TRBV11-3 and TRBJ2-3, the full variable domain is EAGVVQSPRYKIIEKKQPVAFWCNPISGHNTLYWYLQNLGQGPELLIRYENEEAVDDSQLPKDRFSAERLKGVDSTLKIQPAELGDSAVYLCASSLGSPTDTQYFGPGTRLTVL.

As for this clonotype: A read error may explain this, as a much larger clone is one base away. This chain links TRBV3-1 with TRBJ1-1; TRBD1 is a possible D gene (5 bases). Looked up from germline, CDR1 is LGHDT and CDR2 is YNNKEL (reference sequence). CDR3 length: 14 amino acids. The CDR3 nucleotides read TGTGTCAGCAGCCAAGACCGGGGGACCGTTGAAGCTTTCTTT. Amino acids: CVSSQDRGTVEAFF.

This clonotype was counted only a few times. The chain joins TRBV6-1 to TRBJ2-7; D is unresolved. The V gene lost 7 bases and the J gene lost 3 bases, with 16 bases spanning the gap. CDR1 is MNHNS and CDR2 is SASEGT in the germline V gene. The CDR3 is 14 amino acids. The CDR3 sequence is CASTKSATNYEQYF. The CDR3 coding sequence is TGTGCCAGCACTAAGAGCGCGACAAACTACGAGCAGTACTTC.

As regards this clonotype: Given a much more abundant clone one base away, this may be a read error. The chain recombines TRBV6-1 with TRBJ2-1; D possibly corresponds to TRBD2 (7 bases). Germline CDR1 and CDR2: MNHNS and SASEGT. CDR3 length equals 15 residues. CDR3 DNA sequence: TGTGCCAGCAGTGCTAGCGGCCCGAGGGGGTATGAGCAGTTATTC. Translated, it gives CASSASGPRGYEQLF.